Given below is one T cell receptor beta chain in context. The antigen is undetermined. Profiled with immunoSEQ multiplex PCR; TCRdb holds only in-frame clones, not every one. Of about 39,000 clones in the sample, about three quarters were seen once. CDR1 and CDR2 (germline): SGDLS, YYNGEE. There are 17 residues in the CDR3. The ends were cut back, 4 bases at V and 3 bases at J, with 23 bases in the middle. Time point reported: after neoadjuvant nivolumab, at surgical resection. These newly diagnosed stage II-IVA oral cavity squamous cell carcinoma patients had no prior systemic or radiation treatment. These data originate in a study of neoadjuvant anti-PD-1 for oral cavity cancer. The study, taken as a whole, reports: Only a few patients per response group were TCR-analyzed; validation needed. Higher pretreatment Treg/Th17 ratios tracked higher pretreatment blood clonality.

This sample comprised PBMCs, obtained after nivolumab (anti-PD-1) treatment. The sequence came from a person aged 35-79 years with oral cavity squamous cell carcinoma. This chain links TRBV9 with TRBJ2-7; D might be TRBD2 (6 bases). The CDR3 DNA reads TGTGCCAGCAGCCCTCAGTATCCAAGGGGAGGAAACTACGAGCAGTACTTC. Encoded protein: CASSPQYPRGGNYEQYF.